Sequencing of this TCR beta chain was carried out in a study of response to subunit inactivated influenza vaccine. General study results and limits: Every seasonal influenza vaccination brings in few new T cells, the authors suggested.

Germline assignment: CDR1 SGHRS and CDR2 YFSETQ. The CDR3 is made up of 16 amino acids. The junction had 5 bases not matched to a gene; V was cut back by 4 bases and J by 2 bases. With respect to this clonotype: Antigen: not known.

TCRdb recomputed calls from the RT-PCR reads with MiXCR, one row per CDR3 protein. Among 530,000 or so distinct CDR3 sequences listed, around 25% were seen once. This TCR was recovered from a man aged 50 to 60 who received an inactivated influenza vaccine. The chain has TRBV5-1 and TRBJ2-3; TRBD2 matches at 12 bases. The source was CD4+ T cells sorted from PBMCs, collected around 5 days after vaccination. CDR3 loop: CASSVTSGGNTDTQYF. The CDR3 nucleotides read TGCGCCAGCAGCGTGACTAGCGGGGGAAACACAGATACGCAGTATTTT. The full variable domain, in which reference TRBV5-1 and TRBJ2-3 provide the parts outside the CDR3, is KAGVTQTPRYLIKTRGQQVTLSCSPISGHRSVSWYQQTPGQGLQFLFEYFSETQRNKGNFPGRFSGRQFSNSRSEMNVSTLELGDSALYLCASSVTSGGNTDTQYFGPGTRLTVL.